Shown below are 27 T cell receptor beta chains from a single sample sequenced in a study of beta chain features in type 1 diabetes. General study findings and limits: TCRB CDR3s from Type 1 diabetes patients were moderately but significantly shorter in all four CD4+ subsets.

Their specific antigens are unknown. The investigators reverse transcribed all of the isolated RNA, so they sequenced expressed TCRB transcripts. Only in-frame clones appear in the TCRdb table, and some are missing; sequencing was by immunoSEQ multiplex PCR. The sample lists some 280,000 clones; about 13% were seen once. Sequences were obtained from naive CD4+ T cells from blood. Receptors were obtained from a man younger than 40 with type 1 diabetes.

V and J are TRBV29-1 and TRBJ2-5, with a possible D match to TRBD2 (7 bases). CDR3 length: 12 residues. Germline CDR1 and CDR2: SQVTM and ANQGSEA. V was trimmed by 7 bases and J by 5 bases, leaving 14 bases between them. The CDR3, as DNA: TGCAGCGGCAGAGGGGGGGGTGAGACCCAGTACTTC. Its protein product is CSGRGGGETQYF. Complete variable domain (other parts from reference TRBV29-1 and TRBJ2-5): SAVISQKPSRDICQRGTSLTIQCQVDSQVTMMFWYRQQPGQSLTLIATANQGSEATYESGFVIDKFPISRPNLTFSTLTVSNMSPEDSSIYLCSGRGGGETQYFGPGTRLLVL.

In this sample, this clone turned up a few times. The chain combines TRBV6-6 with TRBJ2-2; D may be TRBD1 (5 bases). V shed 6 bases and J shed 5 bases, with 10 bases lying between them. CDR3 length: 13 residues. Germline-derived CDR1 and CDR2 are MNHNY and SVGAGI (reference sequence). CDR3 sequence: CASSNQGTGELFF. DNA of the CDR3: TGTGCCAGCAGCAACCAGGGAACCGGGGAGCTGTTTTTT.

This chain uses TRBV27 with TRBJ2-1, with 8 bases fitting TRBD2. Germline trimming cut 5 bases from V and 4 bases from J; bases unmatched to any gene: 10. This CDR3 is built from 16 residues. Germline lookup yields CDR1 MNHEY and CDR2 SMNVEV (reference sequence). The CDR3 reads CASSLASGLGYNEQFF. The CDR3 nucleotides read TGTGCCAGCAGTCTCGCCTCGGGACTAGGATACAATGAGCAGTTCTTC.

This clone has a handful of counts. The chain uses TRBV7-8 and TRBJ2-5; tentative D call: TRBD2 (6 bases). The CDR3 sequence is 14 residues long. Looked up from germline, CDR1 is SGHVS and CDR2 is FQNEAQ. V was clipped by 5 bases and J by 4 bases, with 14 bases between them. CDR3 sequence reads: CASSLTGARETQYF. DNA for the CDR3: TGTGCCAGCAGCCTTACGGGAGCGAGAGAGACCCAGTACTTC.

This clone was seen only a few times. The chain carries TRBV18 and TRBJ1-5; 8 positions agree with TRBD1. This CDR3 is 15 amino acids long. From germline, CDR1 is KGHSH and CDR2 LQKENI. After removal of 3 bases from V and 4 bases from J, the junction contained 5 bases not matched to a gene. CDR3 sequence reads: CASSPLGQVNQPQHF. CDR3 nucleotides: TGTGCCAGCTCACCTTTGGGACAGGTTAATCAGCCCCAGCATTTT.

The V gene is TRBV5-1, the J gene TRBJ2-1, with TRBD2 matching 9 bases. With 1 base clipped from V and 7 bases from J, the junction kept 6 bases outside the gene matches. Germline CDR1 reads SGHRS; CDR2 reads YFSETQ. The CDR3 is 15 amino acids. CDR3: CASSLSLAGWNEQFF. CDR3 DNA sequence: TGCGCCAGCAGCTTGAGTCTAGCGGGGTGGAATGAGCAGTTCTTC.

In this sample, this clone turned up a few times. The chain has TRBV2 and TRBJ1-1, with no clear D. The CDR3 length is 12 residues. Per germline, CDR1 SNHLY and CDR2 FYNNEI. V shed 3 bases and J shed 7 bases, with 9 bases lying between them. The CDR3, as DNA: TGTGCCAGCAGTGAGATGTGGAGTGAAGCTTTCTTT. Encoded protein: CASSEMWSEAFF.

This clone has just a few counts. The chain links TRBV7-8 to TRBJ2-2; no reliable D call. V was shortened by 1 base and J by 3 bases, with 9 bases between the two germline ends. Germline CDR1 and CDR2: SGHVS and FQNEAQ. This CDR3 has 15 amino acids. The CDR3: CASSLGLVYTGELFF. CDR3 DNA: TGTGCCAGCAGCTTAGGCCTAGTGTACACCGGGGAGCTGTTTTTT.

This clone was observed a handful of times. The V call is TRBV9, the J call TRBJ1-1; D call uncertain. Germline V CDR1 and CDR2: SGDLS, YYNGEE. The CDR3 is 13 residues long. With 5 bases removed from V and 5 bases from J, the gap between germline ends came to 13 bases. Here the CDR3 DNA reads TGTGCCAGCAGTGCCTCGGCGGGGACTGAAGCTTTCTTT. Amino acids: CASSASAGTEAFF.

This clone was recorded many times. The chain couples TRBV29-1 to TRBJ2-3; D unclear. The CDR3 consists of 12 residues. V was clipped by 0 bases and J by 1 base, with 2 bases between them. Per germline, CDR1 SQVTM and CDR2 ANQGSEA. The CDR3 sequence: CSVEDGTDTQYF. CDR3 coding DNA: TGCAGCGTTGAAGACGGCACAGATACGCAGTATTTT.

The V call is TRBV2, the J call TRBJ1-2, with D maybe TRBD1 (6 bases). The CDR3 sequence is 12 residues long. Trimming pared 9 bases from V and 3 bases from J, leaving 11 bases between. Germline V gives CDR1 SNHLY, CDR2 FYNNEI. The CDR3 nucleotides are TGTGCCAGTTCACAGGGAGACTATGGCTACACCTTC. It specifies CASSQGDYGYTF.

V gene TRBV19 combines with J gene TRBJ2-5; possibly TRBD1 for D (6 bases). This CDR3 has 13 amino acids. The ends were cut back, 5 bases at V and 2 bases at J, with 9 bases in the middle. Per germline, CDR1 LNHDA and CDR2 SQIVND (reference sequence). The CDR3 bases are TGTGCCAGTAGTCCGACAGGTCAAGAGACCCAGTACTTC. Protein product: CASSPTGQETQYF.

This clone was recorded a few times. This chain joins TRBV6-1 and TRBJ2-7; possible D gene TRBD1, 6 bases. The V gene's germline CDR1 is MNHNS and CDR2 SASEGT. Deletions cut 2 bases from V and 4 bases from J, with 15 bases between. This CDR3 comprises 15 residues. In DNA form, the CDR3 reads TGTGCCAGCAGTGAACCAGGGACACCTAAGTACGAGCAGTACTTC. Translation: CASSEPGTPKYEQYF.

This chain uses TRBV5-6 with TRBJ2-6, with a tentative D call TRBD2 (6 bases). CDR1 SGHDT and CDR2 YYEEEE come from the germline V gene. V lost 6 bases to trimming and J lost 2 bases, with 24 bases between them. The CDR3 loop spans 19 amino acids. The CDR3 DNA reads TGTGCCAGCACCCCATGGTGGGGGAGGAGCGGAGCTGGGGCCAACGTCCTGACTTTC. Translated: CASTPWWGRSGAGANVLTF.

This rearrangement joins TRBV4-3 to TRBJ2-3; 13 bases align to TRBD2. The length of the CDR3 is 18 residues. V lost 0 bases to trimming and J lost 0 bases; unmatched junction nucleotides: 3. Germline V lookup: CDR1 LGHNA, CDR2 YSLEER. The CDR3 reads CASSQDWGLAGSTDTQYF. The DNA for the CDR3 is TGCGCCAGCAGCCAAGATTGGGGACTAGCGGGGAGCACAGATACGCAGTATTTT.

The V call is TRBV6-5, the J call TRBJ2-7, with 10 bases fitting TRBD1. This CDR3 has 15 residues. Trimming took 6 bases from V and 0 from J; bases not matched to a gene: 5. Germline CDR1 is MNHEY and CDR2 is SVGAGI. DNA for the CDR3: TGTGCCAGCAGGATCCGGGACAGGGGCTCCTACGAGCAGTACTTC. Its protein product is CASRIRDRGSYEQYF.

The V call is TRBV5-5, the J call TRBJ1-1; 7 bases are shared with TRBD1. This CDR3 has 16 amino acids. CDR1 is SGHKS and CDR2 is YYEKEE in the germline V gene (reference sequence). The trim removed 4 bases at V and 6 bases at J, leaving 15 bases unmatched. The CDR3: CASSIPITGAVAEAFF. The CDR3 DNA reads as TGTGCCAGCAGCATTCCTATTACAGGGGCGGTGGCTGAAGCTTTCTTT. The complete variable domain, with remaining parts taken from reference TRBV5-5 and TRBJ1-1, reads DAGVTQSPTHLIKTRGQQVTLRCSPISGHKSVSWYQQVLGQGPQFIFQYYEKEERGRGNFPDRFSARQFPNYSSELNVNALLLGDSALYLCASSIPITGAVAEAFFGQGTRLTVV.

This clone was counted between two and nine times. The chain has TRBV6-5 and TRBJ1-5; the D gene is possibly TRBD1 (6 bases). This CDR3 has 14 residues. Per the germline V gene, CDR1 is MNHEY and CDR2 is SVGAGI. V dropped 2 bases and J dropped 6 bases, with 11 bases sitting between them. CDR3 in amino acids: CASSYGTKGQPQHF. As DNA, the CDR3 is TGTGCCAGCAGTTACGGGACAAAAGGTCAGCCCCAGCATTTT.

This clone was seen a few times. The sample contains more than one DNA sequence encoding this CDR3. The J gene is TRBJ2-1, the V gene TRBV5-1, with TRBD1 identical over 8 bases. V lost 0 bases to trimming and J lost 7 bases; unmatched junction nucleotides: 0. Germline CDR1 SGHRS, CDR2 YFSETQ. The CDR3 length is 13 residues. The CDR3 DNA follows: TGCGCCAGCAGCTTGGGACAGGGGAATGAGCAGTTCTTC. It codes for CASSLGQGNEQFF.

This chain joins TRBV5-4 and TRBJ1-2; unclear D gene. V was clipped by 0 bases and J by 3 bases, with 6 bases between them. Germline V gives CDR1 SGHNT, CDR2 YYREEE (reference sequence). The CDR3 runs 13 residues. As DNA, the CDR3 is TGTGCCAGCAGCTTGGACGGGTACTATGGCTACACCTTC. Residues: CASSLDGYYGYTF.

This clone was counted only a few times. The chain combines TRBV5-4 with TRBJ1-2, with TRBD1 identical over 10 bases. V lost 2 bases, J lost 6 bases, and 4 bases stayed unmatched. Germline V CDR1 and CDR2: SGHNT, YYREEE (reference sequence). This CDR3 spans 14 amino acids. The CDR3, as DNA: TGTGCCAGCAGCTTAGACAGGGGGCTTAATGGCTACACCTTC. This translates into CASSLDRGLNGYTF.

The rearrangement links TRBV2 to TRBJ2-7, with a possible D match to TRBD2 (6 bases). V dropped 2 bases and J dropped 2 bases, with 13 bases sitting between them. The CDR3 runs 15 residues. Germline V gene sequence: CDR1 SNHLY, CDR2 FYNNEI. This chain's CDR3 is CASSELIAATYEQYF. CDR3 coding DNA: TGTGCCAGCAGTGAATTGATAGCGGCCACCTACGAGCAGTACTTC.

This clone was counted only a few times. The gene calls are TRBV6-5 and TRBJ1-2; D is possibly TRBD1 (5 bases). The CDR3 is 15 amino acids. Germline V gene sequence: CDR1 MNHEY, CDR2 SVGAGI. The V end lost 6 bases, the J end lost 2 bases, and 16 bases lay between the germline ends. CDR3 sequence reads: CASSLGALGNYGYTF. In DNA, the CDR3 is TGTGCCAGCAGCCTTGGGGCCCTAGGAAACTATGGCTACACCTTC.

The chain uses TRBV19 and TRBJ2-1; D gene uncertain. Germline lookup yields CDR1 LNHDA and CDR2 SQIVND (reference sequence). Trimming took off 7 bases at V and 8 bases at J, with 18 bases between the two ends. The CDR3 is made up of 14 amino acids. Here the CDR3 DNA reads TGTGCCAGTAACCAGGCCAGTTTGCCGTATGAGCAGTTCTTC. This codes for CASNQASLPYEQFF.

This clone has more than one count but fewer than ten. The CDR3 sequence is CASSWGAYEQYF. Written as DNA, the CDR3 is TGTGCCAGCAGCTGGGGAGCCTACGAGCAGTACTTC. This chain uses TRBV5-6 with TRBJ2-7, with TRBD2 as a possible D gene (5 bases). In germline, CDR1 is SGHDT, CDR2 YYEEEE. This CDR3 comprises 12 residues. V shed 3 bases and J shed 2 bases, with 6 bases lying between them.

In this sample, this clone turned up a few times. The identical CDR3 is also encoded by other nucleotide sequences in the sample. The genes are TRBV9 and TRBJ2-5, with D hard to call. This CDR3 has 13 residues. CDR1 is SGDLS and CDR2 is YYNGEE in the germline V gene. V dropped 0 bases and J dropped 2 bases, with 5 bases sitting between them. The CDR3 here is CASSVAQQETQYF. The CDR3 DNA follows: TGTGCCAGCAGCGTAGCCCAACAAGAGACCCAGTACTTC.

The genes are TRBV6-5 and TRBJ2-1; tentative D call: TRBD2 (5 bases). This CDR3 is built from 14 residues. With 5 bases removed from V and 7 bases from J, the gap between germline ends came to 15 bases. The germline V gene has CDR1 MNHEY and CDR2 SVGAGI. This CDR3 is CASSPGGGPNEQFF. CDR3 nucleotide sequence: TGTGCCAGCAGTCCCGGCGGCGGGCCTAATGAGCAGTTCTTC.